The following is a TCR beta chain sequence with its context. The target antigen is unknown. This specimen comes from a study of T-cell memory formation after mild COVID-19. This CDR3 contains 15 residues. Germline trimming cut 1 base from V and 2 bases from J; bases unmatched to any gene: 3. Germline lookup yields CDR1 MGHRA and CDR2 YSYEKL. UMIs and sample barcodes were carried by the TCR alpha and TCR beta cDNA libraries that 5'RACE produced using constant-segment primers. TCRdb reprocessed the 5' RACE reads via MiXCR and lists one record per CDR3 protein. This sample has about 290,000 distinct CDR3 sequences, with less than 20% found just once. Findings and caveats of the study: That cross-reactive memory joined was suggested by some responding clones appearing in pre-infection memory. Chiefly within CM and EM were the contracting CD4+ clones; CD8+ ones were within EMRA. Clones that got smaller from day 15 to 85 had even CD4/CD8, while clones growing later tipped toward CD4+.

What was sequenced was PBMCs or a T cell subset sorted from them (not recorded which). The rearrangement uses TRBV4-1 and TRBJ2-5, with 8 nucleotides matching TRBD2. This clonotype was obtained from a man younger than 35 who had mild COVID-19 (a few samples of this study predate the infection). Cell type and time point are not known. The CDR3 region is CASSQGGGRQETQYF. CDR3 DNA: TGCGCCAGCAGCCAAGGCGGGGGGAGGCAAGAGACCCAGTACTTC.